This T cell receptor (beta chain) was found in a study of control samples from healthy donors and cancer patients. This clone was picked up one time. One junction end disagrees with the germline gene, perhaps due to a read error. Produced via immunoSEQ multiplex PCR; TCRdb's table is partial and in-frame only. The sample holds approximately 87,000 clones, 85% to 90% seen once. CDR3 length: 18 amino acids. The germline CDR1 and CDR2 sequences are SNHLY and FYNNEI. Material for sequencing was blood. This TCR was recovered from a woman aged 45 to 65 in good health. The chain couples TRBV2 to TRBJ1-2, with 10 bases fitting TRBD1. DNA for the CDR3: TGTGCCAGGACCTGGACAGGGGGGCGGGAAGGAACTAATTATGGCTACACCTTC. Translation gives CARTWTGGREGTNYGYTF.